The clone carrying this T cell receptor beta chain was seen many times. Unique molecular identifiers were used to barcode this TCRbeta library. TCRdb reprocessed the PCR reads via MiXCR and lists one record per CDR3 protein. The data show around 250,000 distinct CDR3 sequences, about 23% seen once. This sample is part of a study of T-cell reconstitution after alpha-beta-depleted transplantation in children. The CDR3 length is 14 residues. The germline gives CDR1 MNHNS, CDR2 SASEGT. The germline V and J ends were trimmed by 1 base and 6 bases, with 12 bases remaining between them. The chain combines TRBV6-1 with TRBJ2-5, with a possible D match to TRBD1 (6 bases). The specimen was PBMCs, collected before TCRalphabeta/CD19-depleted stem cell transplant. This TCR derives from a girl aged 2 to 10 with Fanconi anemia, due to receive a stem cell transplant. In nucleotides, the CDR3 is TGTGCCAGCAGTGAAGACAGGGTGACGAAGACCCAGTACTTC. It codes for CASSEDRVTKTQYF.